What follows describes a single T cell receptor (beta chain). Its antigen is not identified. A few pembrolizumab responders had their TCRs sequenced. V dropped 1 base and J dropped 1; count of bases not matched to a gene: 7. CDR1 is SQVTM, CDR2 ANQGSEA, per germline. The CDR3 runs to 16 residues. The record originates from a study of PD-1 blockade in mismatch repair-deficient tumors. Across the study: Enrolled about 2013-2017, patients had progressing, pretreated mismatch repair-deficient cancers of more than ten types.

The study, taken as a whole, reports: Tumor-resident clones, often absent from pretreatment blood, expanded after pembrolizumab and then contracted.

Only in-frame clones appear in the TCRdb table, and some are missing; sequencing was by immunoSEQ multiplex PCR. The profile shows around 130,000 clones, about 90% of them singletons. The V call is TRBV29-1, the J call TRBJ2-3, with 8 nucleotides matching TRBD1. The sequence derives from an adult with mismatch repair-deficient cancer. This specimen was peripheral blood, taken roughly 70 weeks after starting pembrolizumab. CDR3 in amino acids: CSVEGREGQGTDTQYF. In nucleotides, the CDR3 is TGCAGCGTTGAAGGGCGCGAGGGACAGGGCACAGATACGCAGTATTTT.